The 19 T cell receptor beta chains listed next were all sequenced from one sample in a study of T cell clonality in common variable immunodeficiency. Whole-study findings and limits: Fewer deletions and N-nucleotide insertions were reportedly seen in common variable immunodeficiency TCR beta sequences.

Antigens of these TCRs are unknown. Generated by immunoSEQ multiplex PCR, the TCRdb table keeps only in-frame clones and is missing some. The sample is made up of about 35,000 clones, none counted only once. The sample comprised peripheral blood mononuclear cells. These TCRs come from a human donor with common variable immunodeficiency.

A remark on this clone: The read comes to an end 3 residues before the CDR3 does, leaving the germline J gene to fill in the end. This rearrangement joins TRBV29-1 to TRBJ1-3; 7 bases map to TRBD1. With 4 bases clipped from V and 4 bases from J, the junction kept 7 bases outside the gene matches. The CDR3 has 14 residues. Germline V gives CDR1 SQVTM, CDR2 ANQGSEA. The DNA read from the CDR3 is TGCAGCGTTGGGGTTGGGACAGCGGGAAACACC. Its translation is CSVGVGTAGNT. The CDR3 as a whole reads CSVGVGTAGNTIYF.

A remark on this clone: The read stops 3 residues short of the end of the CDR3; the missing end is completed from the germline J gene. J is TRBJ2-1 and V is TRBV5-1; TRBD2 agrees at 10 bases. Germline lookup yields CDR1 SGHRS and CDR2 YFSETQ. The CDR3 has 13 residues. V dropped 7 bases and J dropped 4; count of bases not matched to a gene: 2. CDR3 bases read: TGCGCCAGCGGGACTAGCGCGTACAATGAG. Translated: CASGTSAYNE. The full CDR3 is CASGTSAYNEQFF.

With respect to this clone: The CDR3 is cut off 3 residues early in the read; its end comes from the germline J gene. J is TRBJ1-5 and V is TRBV7-3; D is uncertain. The CDR3 runs to 13 residues. CDR1 is SGHTA and CDR2 is FQGTGA in the germline V gene. The V end was cut by 6 bases, the J end by 6 bases, with 12 bases between. CDR3 DNA, as far as it was read: TGTGCCAGCAGTCTACACAAGGGTCAGCCC. It translates to CASSLHKGQP. The whole CDR3 protein is CASSLHKGQPQHF.

In its sample, this clone was seen a few times. Read sequence stops 3 residues before the CDR3 end, and the germline J gene provides the missing end. The chain links TRBV11-2 to TRBJ2-5, with no clear D. Germline assignment: CDR1 SGHAT and CDR2 FQNNGV. The CDR3 spans 12 residues. V was trimmed by 6 bases and J by 5 bases, leaving 10 bases between them. The sequenced part of the CDR3 DNA is TGTGCCAGCAGTTTTGTGAGGGAGACC. Translated, it gives CASSFVRET. The full CDR3 reads CASSFVRETQYF.

This clone was counted many times. Germline is not matched at one junction end, which may reflect a read error. The sequenced CDR3 bases are TGTGCCAGCGGTGATGGAGGGCTCGATGGC. This sequence encodes CASGDGGLDG. The entire CDR3 is CASGDGGLDGYTF. V usage is TRBV2 and J usage is TRBJ1-2; D gene uncertain. The read terminates 3 residues ahead of where the CDR3 ends, so the germline J gene completes it. CDR1 and CDR2 (germline): SNHLY, FYNNEI. The CDR3 is 13 amino acids.

A remark on this clone: The read terminates 3 residues ahead of where the CDR3 ends, so the germline J gene completes it. This chain connects TRBV7-6 to TRBJ1-4; D gene uncertain. CDR1 and CDR2 from the germline V gene are SGHVS and FNYEAQ. CDR3 size: 17 residues. Trimming took off 4 bases at V and 0 bases at J, with 15 bases between the two ends. The CDR3: CASSWPIEGPTNEKLFF. Incomplete CDR3 DNA: TGTGCCAGCAGCTGGCCTATAGAGGGTCCAACTAATGAAAAA.

This clone was counted ten times or more. The missing CDR3 end, 3 residues past where the read stops, is filled in from the germline J gene. V gene TRBV30 combines with J gene TRBJ2-1; D remains ambiguous. The germline V and J ends were trimmed by 0 bases and 6 bases, with 6 bases remaining between them. CDR3 length equals 12 residues. Germline CDR1 reads GTSNPN; CDR2 reads SVGIG (reference sequence). CDR3 in amino acids: CAWSVLTNEQFF. CDR3 DNA, as far as it was read: TGTGCCTGGAGTGTACTCACCAATGAG.

Ten or more counts support this clone. Read coverage stops 3 residues before the CDR3 terminus; the germline J gene supplies the remainder. This chain links TRBV6-4 with TRBJ1-5; 8 nucleotides line up with TRBD1. The CDR3 totals 14 residues. V gave up 6 bases and J gave up 5 bases; unmatched junction bases: 6. Per germline, CDR1 MRHNA and CDR2 SNTAGT. The CDR3 DNA, read in part, is TGTGCCAGCAGGTTACCGGACAGGGATCAGCCC. This sequence encodes CASRLPDRDQP. The full CDR3 reads CASRLPDRDQPQHF.

This clone was detected many times. This CDR3 reads CASSFSGGGHEQYF. The DNA read from the CDR3 is TGTGCCAGCAGTTTTTCGGGAGGGGGCCACGAG. V and J are TRBV27 and TRBJ2-7, with D possibly matching TRBD2 (8 bases). Sequencing ends 3 residues short of the CDR3 end; the germline J gene provides the rest. With 3 bases removed from V and 5 bases from J, the gap between germline ends came to 14 bases. The length of the CDR3 is 14 residues. Germline loops: CDR1 MNHEY, CDR2 SMNVEV (reference sequence).

This clone was counted between two and nine times. The read stops 3 residues short of the end of the CDR3; the missing end is completed from the germline J gene. The J gene is TRBJ2-5, the V gene TRBV23-1; TRBD1 might be the D (6 bases). TRBV23-1 is classed as an ORF, of uncertain function. CDR3 length: 17 residues. Between the trimmed V and J ends, which lost 7 bases and 2 bases, there was a span of 23 bases. The covered CDR3 bases are TGCGCCAGCACTCAGTACTGGGCAGGGGCCTCGCAAGAGACC. Protein sequence: CASTQYWAGASQET. The full CDR3 protein is CASTQYWAGASQETQYF.

The table lists this clone with a few counts. Read data end 3 residues before the CDR3 end; the end is taken from the germline J gene. The chain uses TRBV20-1 and TRBJ1-5; no definite D call. V dropped 5 bases and J dropped 2 bases, with 13 bases sitting between them. CDR3 length equals 14 residues. CDR1 and CDR2 (germline): DFQATT, SNEGSKA (reference sequence). The sequenced CDR3 bases are TGCAGTGCTTTAAGAGTTACAGGCAATCAGCCC. It translates to CSALRVTGNQP. The whole CDR3 is CSALRVTGNQPQHF.

In its sample, this clone was seen a few times. The read terminates 3 residues ahead of where the CDR3 ends, so the germline J gene completes it. V usage is TRBV7-3 and J usage is TRBJ2-2, with D unresolved. Per the germline V gene, CDR1 is SGHTA and CDR2 is FQGTGA. Trimming left V 0 bases short and J 5 bases short, with 13 bases between. The CDR3 is 16 amino acids. Incomplete CDR3 DNA: TGTGCCAGCAGCTTAACCGCCGGGTCTGGAACCGGGGAG. Its protein product is CASSLTAGSGTGE. The whole CDR3 is CASSLTAGSGTGELFF.

Concerning this clone: Read data end 3 residues before the CDR3 end; the end is taken from the germline J gene. The genes are TRBV5-8 and TRBJ2-1, with D perhaps TRBD2 (6 bases). Per the germline V gene, CDR1 is SGHTS and CDR2 is YDEGEE. CDR3 size: 15 residues. V gave up 5 bases and J gave up 0 bases, with 12 bases separating them. This CDR3 reads CASRARRVSYNEQFF. The part of the CDR3 DNA that was read is TGTGCCAGCAGGGCGAGGAGGGTCTCCTACAATGAG.

Many counts were recorded for this clone. The read is 3 residues too short to cover the CDR3 end, so that end is filled in from the germline J gene. The chain uses TRBV30 and TRBJ1-1, with a tentative D call TRBD1 (5 bases). From germline, CDR1 is GTSNPN and CDR2 SVGIG (reference sequence). The CDR3 extends over 12 amino acids. The DNA read from the CDR3 is TGTGCCTGGAGTGTACAAAGGGGCGAA. Translation: CAWSVQRGE. The full CDR3 protein reads CAWSVQRGEAFF.

This clone was picked up many times. The read comes to an end 3 residues before the CDR3 does, leaving the germline J gene to fill in the end. The rearrangement links TRBV20-1 to TRBJ2-5, with a possible D match to TRBD2 (6 bases). Trimming removed 3 bases at V and 2 bases at J, with 13 bases between. In germline, CDR1 is DFQATT, CDR2 SNEGSKA (reference sequence). The CDR3 is 14 residues long. The CDR3 spells CSARTSTSQETQYF. CDR3 bases read: TGCAGTGCTAGGACGTCGACTAGTCAAGAGACC.

There are many counts of this clone. The read gets to within 3 residues of the CDR3 end, and the germline J gene fills in the rest. J is TRBJ1-1 and V is TRBV2, with D tentatively TRBD1 (5 bases). The CDR3 is made up of 13 amino acids. The V gene's germline CDR1 is SNHLY and CDR2 FYNNEI. CDR3 region: CASSGGGGAQAFF. The CDR3 bases that were read are TGTGCCAGCAGCGGGGGGGGAGGGGCACAA.

In this sample, this clone turned up many times. The DNA ends 3 residues before the CDR3 does, and the rest of the CDR3 is filled in from the germline J gene. The chain couples TRBV7-2 to TRBJ2-1; 13 bases match TRBD2. The CDR3 is 15 amino acids. CDR1 SGHTA and CDR2 FQGNSA come from the germline V gene. V gave up 6 bases and J gave up 7 bases; unmatched junction bases: 6. The sequenced part of the CDR3 DNA is TGTGCCAGCAGTCCAACTAGCGGGAGGGGGAATGAG. Protein product: CASSPTSGRGNE. The whole CDR3 protein reads CASSPTSGRGNEQFF.

The part of the CDR3 DNA that was read is TGTGCCAGCAGGTCCCAGGGAAATTCACCC. This translates into CASRSQGNSP. The complete CDR3 reads CASRSQGNSPLHF. This chain connects TRBV6-2 or TRBV6-3 to TRBJ1-6; D possibly corresponds to TRBD1 (5 bases). The read ends 3 residues early relative to the CDR3; the germline J gene fills the gap. The CDR3 has 13 residues. Germline V gene lookup returns CDR1 MNHEY and CDR2 SVGEGT. Trimming shortened V by 6 bases and J by 7 bases, and 10 bases separated the two germline ends.

This clone was counted a few times. Read sequence stops 3 residues before the CDR3 end, and the germline J gene provides the missing end. The chain recombines TRBV19 with TRBJ1-5; D is unclear. CDR1 is LNHDA, CDR2 SQIVND, per germline (reference sequence). V was cut by 0 bases and J by 0 bases, with 9 bases left in between. CDR3 length: 16 residues. CDR3 amino acids: CASSIEGIYSNQPQHF. The CDR3 DNA, read in part, is TGTGCCAGTAGTATAGAAGGCATATATAGCAATCAGCCC.